Following are 11 T cell receptor beta chains from one sample sequenced in a study of T cell responses to AZD1222 COVID-19 vaccine. TCRdb keeps only in-frame clones here, not all; method: immunoSEQ multiplex PCR. There are about 50,000 clones in the sample; over 75% occur only once, and approximately 14% lies in the top ten. Sequencing was performed on peripheral blood, taken on day 0 of AZD1222 vaccination. The receptor source for this set is an adult in good health.

The rearrangement joins TRBV2 to TRBJ2-7, with 7 nucleotides matching TRBD1. Germline V gene sequence: CDR1 SNHLY, CDR2 FYNNEI. With 4 bases clipped from V and 5 bases from J, the junction kept 14 bases outside the gene matches. The CDR3 runs 16 residues. The chain's CDR3 is CASSVPPDRVRDEQYF. The CDR3 DNA follows: TGTGCCAGCAGTGTCCCCCCCGACAGGGTCCGCGACGAGCAGTACTTC.

The chain uses TRBV7-9 and TRBJ2-3; 11 positions agree with TRBD2. Germline V gene data show CDR1 as SEHNR and CDR2 as FQNEAQ (reference sequence). J lost 3 bases, V lost 5 bases, and 4 bases had no gene match. The CDR3 runs to 15 residues. The CDR3 is CASSLTSGSTDTQYF. Written as DNA, the CDR3 is TGTGCCAGCAGCCTAACTAGCGGGAGTACAGATACGCAGTATTTT.

This rearrangement joins TRBV9 to TRBJ2-4, with a possible D match to TRBD1 (6 bases). CDR1 is SGDLS, CDR2 YYNGEE, per germline. The CDR3 length is 14 residues. Trimming shortened V by 3 bases and J by 8 bases, and 15 bases separated the two germline ends. CDR3 in DNA: TGTGCCAGCAGCGCGACAGGCTCCGTGGACATTCAGTACTTC. This gives the protein CASSATGSVDIQYF.

The chain recombines TRBV19 with TRBJ1-2; TRBD1 aligns across 8 bases. The germline gives CDR1 LNHDA, CDR2 SQIVND (reference sequence). V lost 3 bases, J lost 4 bases, and 4 bases stayed unmatched. The CDR3 has 14 amino acids. The CDR3 bases are TGTGCCAGTAGTATCAGGGGGCCGACCTATGGCTACACCTTC. Its protein product is CASSIRGPTYGYTF.

The chain combines TRBV6-6 with TRBJ2-7; D possibly uses TRBD1 or TRBD2 (5 bases each). This CDR3 comprises 14 residues. V was cut by 8 bases and J by 5 bases, with 19 bases left in between. Germline CDR1 MNHNY, CDR2 SVGAGI (reference sequence). Here the CDR3 reads CASHRDVFLDEQYF. CDR3 DNA sequence: TGTGCCAGCCACCGGGACGTATTTCTAGACGAGCAGTACTTC.

The gene calls are TRBV11-2 and TRBJ2-7, with 10 positions matching TRBD2. This CDR3 region has 16 residues. The germline gives CDR1 SGHAT, CDR2 FQNNGV. V dropped 2 bases and J dropped 4; count of bases not matched to a gene: 8. In nucleotides, the CDR3 is TGTGCCAGCAGCTTATTAAGCGGGAGGGCCAGATACGAGCAGTACTTC. It yields the protein CASSLLSGRARYEQYF. Full variable domain (outside the CDR3, taken from reference TRBV11-2 and TRBJ2-7): EAGVAQSPRYKIIEKRQSVAFWCNPISGHATLYWYQQILGQGPKLLIQFQNNGVVDDSQLPKDRFSAERLKGVDSTLKIQPAKLEDSAVYLCASSLLSGRARYEQYFGPGTRLTVT.

The gene calls are TRBV7-8 and TRBJ2-7; D is unclear. V dropped 1 base and J dropped 2 bases, with 6 bases sitting between them. CDR1 is SGHVS and CDR2 is FQNEAQ in the germline V gene. This CDR3 contains 13 residues. CDR3 DNA: TGTGCCAGCAGCTTAGACCCCACCTACGAGCAGTACTTC. Translation gives CASSLDPTYEQYF.

The genes are TRBV2 and TRBJ1-5; 11 nucleotides match TRBD1. The V segment lost 6 bases and the J segment 9 bases; nucleotides outside the gene matches: 4. CDR3 length: 13 amino acids. CDR1 is SNHLY and CDR2 is FYNNEI in the germline V gene. CDR3 loop: CASRGTGGRPQHF. The CDR3 DNA is TGTGCCAGCAGGGGGACAGGGGGGAGGCCCCAGCATTTT.

The chain links TRBV27 to TRBJ1-2; D not resolved. The CDR3 is made up of 15 amino acids. Germline loops: CDR1 MNHEY, CDR2 SMNVEV (reference sequence). The V gene lost 1 base and the J gene lost 4 bases, with 13 bases spanning the gap. Here the CDR3 reads CASSLYGRTTYGYTF. The CDR3 DNA follows: TGTGCCAGCAGTTTATACGGACGGACTACCTATGGCTACACCTTC.

V gene TRBV11-3 combines with J gene TRBJ2-2, with 10 bases matching TRBD1. The length of the CDR3 is 16 residues. CDR1 and CDR2 (germline): SGHNT, YENEEA. The trim removed 3 bases at V and 2 bases at J, leaving 3 bases unmatched. The CDR3 coding sequence is TGTGCCAGCAGCTTCGGGACAGGGGTTAACACCGGGGAGCTGTTTTTT. Protein: CASSFGTGVNTGELFF.

This clone was recorded only once. V is TRBV6-1 and J is TRBJ2-2; D not certain. The CDR3 runs to 15 residues. From germline, CDR1 is MNHNS and CDR2 SASEGT. Trimming left V 3 bases short and J 1 base short, with 9 bases between. The CDR3 is CASSEGQENTGELFF. CDR3 nucleotide sequence: TGTGCCAGCAGTGAGGGTCAGGAGAACACCGGGGAGCTGTTTTTT.